This entry features one T cell receptor (beta chain) sequence. Its antigen remains unidentified. A read error may account for a junction end that differs from germline. This CDR3 is built from 17 residues. Germline values: CDR1 SEHNR, CDR2 FQNEAQ (reference sequence). The sample comes from a study of blood T cells in healthy people across ages. Study-wide points: The recorded TCR beta diversity per million T cells decreased in a roughly linear manner with age. Donor CMV infection status was unknown, possibly confounding age-related changes in expanded clonotypes.

It was with a sample-barcoded 5' primer and a J-beta primer mix that a second PCR of roughly 7 to 12 cycles was run. Every cDNA was tagged by a template-switch adaptor with 12 random nucleotides. One entry per CDR3 protein results from TCRdb running MiXCR on the 5' RACE reads. The sample records 1.5 million to 2 million distinct CDR3 sequences, about 28% being singletons. This chain joins TRBV7-9 and TRBJ2-1; 8 positions agree with TRBD1. Material: blood. This clonotype originated in a woman in her 30s in good health. The CDR3 nucleotides are TGTGCCAGCAGCCCACCCCGGACAGGGATGGTCTACAATGAGCGGTTCTTC. It codes for CASSPPRTGMVYNERFF.